The 27 T cell receptor beta chains reported below all come from one sample, sequenced in a study of T cells in Graves' hyperthyroidism and ophthalmopathy. There were TCR beta CDR3 regions amplified from RNA transcripts. The HTBI primer set drove a first-round RT-PCR of the TCR CDR3. One entry per CDR3 protein results from TCRdb running MiXCR on the multiplex PCR reads. The sample lists approximately 600,000 distinct CDR3 sequences, roughly 16% occurring once. The sample consisted of blood. The source of these receptors is a woman in her thirties with Graves' hyperthyroidism.

There are a few counts of this clonotype. The V gene is TRBV5-1, the J gene TRBJ2-5; 8 bases are shared with TRBD1. V trimming: 0 bases; J trimming: 5 bases; junction bases outside the gene matches: 6. Germline-derived CDR1 and CDR2 are SGHRS and YFSETQ. The CDR3 runs 15 residues. The CDR3 DNA follows: TGCGCCAGCAGCTTGGGTCCAACAGGGGGGGAGACCCAGTACTTC. Protein: CASSLGPTGGETQYF.

In its sample, this clonotype was seen many times. The chain uses TRBV6-1 and TRBJ2-1, with D tentatively TRBD1 (5 bases). V was cut by 2 bases and J by 5 bases, with 16 bases left in between. CDR1 and CDR2 from the germline V gene are MNHNS and SASEGT. This CDR3 has 16 residues. CDR3 residues: CASSERRQGINNEQFF. The CDR3 DNA follows: TGTGCCAGCAGTGAAAGGCGGCAGGGCATAAACAATGAGCAGTTCTTC.

The chain couples TRBV20-1 to TRBJ2-7; D could derive from TRBD1 or TRBD2 (5 bases each). Germline loops: CDR1 DFQATT, CDR2 SNEGSKA (reference sequence). This CDR3 is built from 13 residues. The V end lost 1 base, the J end lost 7 bases, and 14 bases lay between the germline ends. CDR3 bases: TGCAGTGCTAGAGCCGGGACCGCTTATGAGCAGTACTTC. Its protein is CSARAGTAYEQYF.

This chain links TRBV7-3 with TRBJ1-5, with no clear D. CDR3 length: 13 residues. V was trimmed by 0 bases and J by 5 bases, leaving 5 bases between them. Germline V gene data show CDR1 as SGHTA and CDR2 as FQGTGA. The chain's CDR3 is CASSLTQDQPQHF. CDR3 DNA: TGTGCCAGCAGCTTAACTCAGGATCAGCCCCAGCATTTT.

J is TRBJ1-5 and V is TRBV7-9; D remains unclear. V was cut by 7 bases and J by 2 bases, with 18 bases left in between. The CDR3 has 16 residues. Germline V CDR1 and CDR2: SEHNR, FQNEAQ (reference sequence). CDR3 sequence (DNA): TGTGCCAGCACACGGTTTGGAGAAGGAGGCAATCAGCCCCAGCATTTT. Its translation is CASTRFGEGGNQPQHF. The complete variable domain, with remaining parts taken from reference TRBV7-9 and TRBJ1-5, reads DTGVSQNPRHKITKRGQNVTFRCDPISEHNRLYWYRQTLGQGPEFLTYFQNEAQLEKSRLLSDRFSAERPKGSFSTLEIQRTEQGDSAMYLCASTRFGEGGNQPQHFGDGTRLSIL.

This clonotype has only a few counts. The CDR3 spells CALVVGGFAKNIQYF. The CDR3 DNA sequence: TGTGCCCTGGTTGTAGGGGGCTTCGCCAAAAACATTCAGTACTTC. The genes are TRBV30 and TRBJ2-4, with TRBD1 identical over 7 bases. CDR3 size: 15 residues. Germline-derived CDR1 and CDR2 are GTSNPN and SVGIG (reference sequence). V lost 8 bases, J lost 1 base, and 11 bases stayed unmatched.

This sequence joins TRBV11-2 and TRBJ2-3; perhaps TRBD1 as D (6 bases). This CDR3 spans 15 amino acids. Germline CDR1 is SGHAT and CDR2 is FQNNGV. Between the trimmed V and J ends, which lost 6 bases and 6 bases, there was a span of 19 bases. The CDR3 DNA reads TGTGCCAGCAGGTCACCGGGACACGGTGTTGATACGCAGTATTTT. Translation: CASRSPGHGVDTQYF.

This clonotype turned up a few times. V and J are TRBV5-5 and TRBJ2-5; possibly TRBD2 for D (6 bases). The CDR3 is made up of 15 amino acids. Germline V gene data show CDR1 as SGHKS and CDR2 as YYEKEE (reference sequence). Trimming left V 6 bases short and J 2 bases short, with 17 bases between. The CDR3 coding sequence is TGTGCCAGCACCGCTAGCGCCGTCTTGCAAGAGACCCAGTACTTC. Its translation is CASTASAVLQETQYF. The full variable domain, rest sourced from reference TRBV5-5 and TRBJ2-5, is DAGVTQSPTHLIKTRGQQVTLRCSPISGHKSVSWYQQVLGQGPQFIFQYYEKEERGRGNFPDRFSARQFPNYSSELNVNALLLGDSALYLCASTASAVLQETQYFGPGTRLLVL.

This chain's CDR3 is CASSLWQGYSPLHF. The CDR3 DNA follows: TGTGCCAGCAGCTTATGGCAGGGATACTCACCCCTCCACTTT. The V call is TRBV7-9, the J call TRBJ1-6, with D tentatively TRBD1 (5 bases). CDR1 is SEHNR and CDR2 is FQNEAQ in the germline V gene (reference sequence). This CDR3 comprises 14 residues. V lost 2 bases and J 10 bases, leaving 12 bases between the germline ends.

This clonotype showed up many times. The CDR3 sequence is CASSLGGRIYNEQFF. The DNA of the CDR3 is TGTGCCAGCAGCTTAGGAGGACGGATATACAATGAGCAGTTCTTC. This chain links TRBV7-2 with TRBJ2-1; the D is unclear. Per the germline V gene, CDR1 is SGHTA and CDR2 is FQGNSA. The V and J ends lost 1 base and 4 bases respectively, with 11 bases between them. This CDR3 spans 15 amino acids. The full variable domain, completed using reference TRBV7-2 and TRBJ2-1, is GAGVSQSPSNKVTEKGKDVELRCDPISGHTALYWYRQSLGQGLEFLIYFQGNSAPDKSGLPSDRFSAERTGGSVSTLTIQRTQQEDSAVYLCASSLGGRIYNEQFFGPGTRLTVL.

This clonotype has at least ten counts. The chain links TRBV28 to TRBJ2-7; TRBD1 is a possible D gene (5 bases). Germline loops: CDR1 MDHEN, CDR2 SYDVKM. Trimming shortened V by 3 bases and J by 0 bases, and 12 bases separated the two germline ends. The CDR3 contains 15 residues. DNA for the CDR3: TGTGCCAGCAGTTTTGGGGCAGGGTCCTCCTACGAGCAGTACTTC. Its protein is CASSFGAGSSYEQYF.

The chain's CDR3 is CSGGRVDEQFF. The DNA for the CDR3 is TGCTCTGGCGGGAGGGTCGATGAGCAGTTCTTC. This chain joins TRBV29-1 and TRBJ2-1; TRBD2 agrees at 9 bases. The CDR3 consists of 11 residues. Germline CDR1 is SQVTM and CDR2 is ANQGSEA.

This clonotype has just a few counts. J is TRBJ1-3 and V is TRBV10-3; D is unclear. CDR1 and CDR2 from the germline V gene are ENHRY and SYGVKD. The CDR3 consists of 13 residues. V lost 10 bases to trimming and J lost 0 bases, with 10 bases between them. The DNA of the CDR3 is TGTGCCACCTCTCGGTACTCTGGAAACACCATATATTTT. As protein: CATSRYSGNTIYF.

The chain joins TRBV9 to TRBJ2-7, with TRBD2 as a possible D gene (6 bases). Germline CDR1 is SGDLS and CDR2 is YYNGEE. CDR3 length: 13 residues. The V end was cut by 0 bases, the J end by 7 bases, with 11 bases between. The CDR3 DNA reads TGTGCCAGCAGCGTAGCGGGGGAGAGGGAGCAGTACTTC. Translation gives CASSVAGEREQYF.

At least ten counts were recorded for this clonotype. This chain connects TRBV6-2 or TRBV6-3 to TRBJ2-2; 7 bases align to TRBD2. This CDR3 has 14 amino acids. In germline, CDR1 is MNHEY, CDR2 SVGEGT. V lost 4 bases and J lost 6; bases outside the gene matches: 5. CDR3 sequence reads: CASSLVLAAGELFF. DNA for the CDR3: TGTGCCAGCAGTTTGGTGCTAGCGGCCGGGGAGCTGTTTTTT.

This clonotype appeared many times. V is TRBV3-1 and J is TRBJ1-2, with 7 bases fitting TRBD1. The CDR3 covers 13 residues. V was pared by 6 bases and J by 4 bases, with 5 bases of the junction left unmatched. Looked up from germline, CDR1 is LGHDT and CDR2 is YNNKEL (reference sequence). The CDR3 is CASRGQSFYGYTF. The DNA for the CDR3 is TGTGCCAGCAGGGGACAGTCGTTCTATGGCTACACCTTC.

This clonotype was seen a few times. This chain joins TRBV3-1 and TRBJ1-6, with D possibly matching TRBD1 (5 bases). This CDR3 comprises 14 residues. CDR1 and CDR2 (germline): LGHDT, YNNKEL (reference sequence). Trimming took off 1 base at V and 14 bases at J, with 15 bases between the two ends. CDR3 nucleotide sequence: TGTGCCAGCAGCCAAGCCACGACAGCGGCGACCCTCCACTTT. Its protein is CASSQATTAATLHF.

This sequence joins TRBV4-1 and TRBJ2-5; 10 positions agree with TRBD2. The length of the CDR3 is 16 residues. J gave up 2 bases and V 4 bases, and 7 bases lay outside the gene matches. In germline, CDR1 is MGHRA, CDR2 YSYEKL. CDR3 coding DNA: TGCGCCAGCAGCCCCCACTTAGCGGGGGGTCAAGAGACCCAGTACTTC. This sequence encodes CASSPHLAGGQETQYF.

This clonotype has only a few counts. V usage is TRBV9 and J usage is TRBJ1-1; D remains ambiguous. This CDR3 is 17 amino acids long. Trimming stripped 0 bases from V and 0 bases from J, with 15 bases between. Germline V gene sequence: CDR1 SGDLS, CDR2 YYNGEE. The CDR3 is CASSVAIDGPMNTEAFF. The DNA for the CDR3 is TGTGCCAGCAGCGTAGCCATCGATGGCCCGATGAACACTGAAGCTTTCTTT.

The sample holds a few counts of this clonotype. The chain recombines TRBV5-8 with TRBJ2-3; 8 bases fit TRBD2. Germline V gene data show CDR1 as SGHTS and CDR2 as YDEGEE. J was trimmed by 6 bases and V by 4 bases; bases with no gene match: 10. The CDR3 contains 15 residues. The DNA for the CDR3 is TGTGCCAGCAGCGCGACTAGCGCCCTAAGTGATACGCAGTATTTT. It yields the protein CASSATSALSDTQYF.

This clonotype was seen at least ten times. The V call is TRBV12-3 or TRBV12-4, the J call TRBJ2-6, with D possibly matching TRBD2 (5 bases). V dropped 5 bases and J dropped 2 bases, with 13 bases sitting between them. The CDR3 runs 16 residues. The CDR3 is CASSLRVVTGANVLTF. In DNA, the CDR3 is TGTGCCAGCAGTCTGAGGGTCGTGACTGGGGCCAACGTCCTGACTTTC.

The J gene is TRBJ2-2, the V gene TRBV7-3, with D perhaps assigned TRBD1 or TRBD2 (6 bases each). Germline V lookup: CDR1 SGHTA, CDR2 FQGTGA. The CDR3 has 15 residues. V lost 2 bases to trimming and J lost 5 bases, with 12 bases between them. The CDR3 DNA is TGTGCCAGCAGCTTATTAGGGGGGCTGACCGGGGAGCTGTTTTTT. Its translation: CASSLLGGLTGELFF.

Here the CDR3 DNA reads TGTGCCAGCAGTTTTCGGGGAACGAGGAATGAGCAGTTCTTC. Protein product: CASSFRGTRNEQFF. This chain joins TRBV28 and TRBJ2-1; TRBD2 might be the D (5 bases). V was clipped by 3 bases and J by 7 bases, with 13 bases between them. Germline assignment: CDR1 MDHEN and CDR2 SYDVKM. This CDR3 is built from 14 residues.

There are many counts of this clonotype. The CDR3: CASSQQGSGPEAFF. For the CDR3, the DNA is TGTGCCAGCAGTCAACAGGGGTCCGGGCCTGAAGCTTTCTTT. The rearrangement links TRBV28 to TRBJ1-1, with 7 bases lining up with TRBD1. Trimming cost V 5 bases and J 6 bases; bases outside gene matches: 9. Per germline, CDR1 MDHEN and CDR2 SYDVKM. The CDR3 extends over 14 amino acids.

The chain recombines TRBV4-2 with TRBJ2-1; D is unresolved. The CDR3 spans 19 residues. Trimming cost V 1 base and J 0 bases, with 19 bases left between them. Germline V gene sequence: CDR1 LGHNA, CDR2 YNFKEQ. The CDR3 reads CASSQAGGASTSSYNEQFF. The CDR3 nucleotides are TGTGCCAGCAGCCAAGCGGGTGGAGCGTCGACCAGCTCCTACAATGAGCAGTTCTTC.

This clonotype was seen a handful of times. The rearrangement uses TRBV7-2 and TRBJ1-2, with 7 positions matching TRBD1. The V and J ends lost 5 bases and 4 bases, in that order; junction bases with no gene match: 4. Germline lookup yields CDR1 SGHTA and CDR2 FQGNSA. CDR3 length: 13 residues. The CDR3 sequence: CASSVGTAYGYTF. The CDR3 bases are TGTGCCAGCAGCGTAGGGACAGCCTATGGCTACACCTTC.

In this sample, this clonotype turned up many times. V usage is TRBV20-1 and J usage is TRBJ2-7; a weak D match, TRBD2 (6 bases). The CDR3 is 14 residues long. CDR1 and CDR2 from the germline V gene are DFQATT and SNEGSKA (reference sequence). With 0 bases removed from V and 2 bases from J, the gap between germline ends came to 11 bases. The CDR3 region is CSARDTGGAYEQYF. The CDR3, as DNA: TGCAGTGCTAGAGATACTGGCGGGGCCTACGAGCAGTACTTC.